Described below is a single T cell receptor beta chain sequence and its context. Its antigen is as yet unknown. These data are taken from a study of shared clonotypes between healthy human individuals. Germline values: CDR1 SSHAT, CDR2 FNYEAQ (reference sequence). With 3 bases clipped from V and 3 bases from J, the junction kept 4 bases outside the gene matches. The CDR3 is 15 amino acids. General study results and limits: The study's rarefaction showed incomplete sorted-subset sequencing despite large depth.

Data came from immunoSEQ multiplex PCR; TCRdb stores just in-frame clones and leaves some out. Found here are some 700,000 clones, about 92% of them singletons; the top ten hold around a third. The TCR originated in a man between 18 and 35 years old in good health. Some clones in this sample may be carry-over from other donors' samples. The V call is TRBV7-7, the J call TRBJ2-3; 9 bases match TRBD1. Source material: memory CD8+ T cells from PBMCs. Subset here: CD45RO+ cells pooled with CCR7-negative TemRA cells. In nucleotides, the CDR3 is TGTGCCAGCAGCTTCCGGGACAGGGTTACAGATACGCAGTATTTT. This sequence encodes CASSFRDRVTDTQYF. The complete variable domain, with remaining parts taken from reference TRBV7-7 and TRBJ2-3, reads GAGVSQSPRYKVTKRGQDVTLRCDPISSHATLYWYQQALGQGPEFLTYFNYEAQPDKSGLPSDRFSAERPEGSISTLTIQRTEQRDSAMYRCASSFRDRVTDTQYFGPGTRLTVL.